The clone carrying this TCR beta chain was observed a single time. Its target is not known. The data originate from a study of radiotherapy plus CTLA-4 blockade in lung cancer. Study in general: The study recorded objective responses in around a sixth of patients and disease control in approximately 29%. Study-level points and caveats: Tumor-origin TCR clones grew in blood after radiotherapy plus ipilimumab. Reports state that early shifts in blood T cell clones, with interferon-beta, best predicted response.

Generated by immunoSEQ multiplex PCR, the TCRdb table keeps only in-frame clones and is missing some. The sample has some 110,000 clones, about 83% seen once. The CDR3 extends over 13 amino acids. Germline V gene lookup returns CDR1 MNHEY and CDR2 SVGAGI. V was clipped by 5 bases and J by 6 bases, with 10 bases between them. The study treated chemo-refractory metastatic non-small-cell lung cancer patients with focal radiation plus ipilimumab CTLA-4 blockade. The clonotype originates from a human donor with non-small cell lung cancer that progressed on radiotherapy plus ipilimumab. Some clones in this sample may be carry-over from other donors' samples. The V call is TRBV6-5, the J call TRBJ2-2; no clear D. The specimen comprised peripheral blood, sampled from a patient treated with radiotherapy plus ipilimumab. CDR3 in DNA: TGTGCCAGCAGTCCCGGACGGGCCGGGGAGCTGTTTTTT. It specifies CASSPGRAGELFF.